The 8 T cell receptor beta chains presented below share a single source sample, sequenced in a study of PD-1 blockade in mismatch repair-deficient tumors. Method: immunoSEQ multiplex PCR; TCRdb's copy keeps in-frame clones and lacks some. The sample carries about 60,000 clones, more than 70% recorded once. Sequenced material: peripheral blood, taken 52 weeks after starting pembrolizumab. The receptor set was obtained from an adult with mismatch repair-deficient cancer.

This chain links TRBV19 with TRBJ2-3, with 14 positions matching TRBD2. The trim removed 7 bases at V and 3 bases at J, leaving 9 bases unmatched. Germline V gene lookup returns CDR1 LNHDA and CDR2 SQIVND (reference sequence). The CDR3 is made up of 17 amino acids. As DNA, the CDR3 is TGTGCCAGTAAGGGGGGACTAGCGGGAGTTTTAACAGATACGCAGTATTTT. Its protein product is CASKGGLAGVLTDTQYF.

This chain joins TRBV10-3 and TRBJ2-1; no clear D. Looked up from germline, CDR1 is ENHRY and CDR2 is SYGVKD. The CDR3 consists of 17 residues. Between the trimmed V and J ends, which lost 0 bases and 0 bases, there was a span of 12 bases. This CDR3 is CAISESMASSSYNEQFF. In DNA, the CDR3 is TGTGCCATCAGTGAGTCGATGGCGTCGAGCTCCTACAATGAGCAGTTCTTC.

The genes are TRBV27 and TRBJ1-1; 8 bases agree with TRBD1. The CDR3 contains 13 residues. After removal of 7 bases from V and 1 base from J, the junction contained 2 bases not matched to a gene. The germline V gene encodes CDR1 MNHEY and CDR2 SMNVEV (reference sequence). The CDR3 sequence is CASNRGANTEAFF. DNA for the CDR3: TGTGCCAGCAACAGGGGGGCGAACACTGAAGCTTTCTTT.

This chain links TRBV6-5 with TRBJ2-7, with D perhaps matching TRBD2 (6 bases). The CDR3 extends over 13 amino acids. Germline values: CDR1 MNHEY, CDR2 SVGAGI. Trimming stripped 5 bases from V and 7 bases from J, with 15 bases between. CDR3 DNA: TGTGCCAGCAGTGAGGTCGGGGGACGGGAGCAGTACTTC. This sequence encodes CASSEVGGREQYF.

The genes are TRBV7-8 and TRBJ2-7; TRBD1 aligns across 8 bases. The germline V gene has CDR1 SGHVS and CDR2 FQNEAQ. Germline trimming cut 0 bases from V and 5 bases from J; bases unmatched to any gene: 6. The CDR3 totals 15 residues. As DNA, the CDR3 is TGTGCCAGCAGCTTAGCTCCGGGACAGGAGAACGAGCAGTACTTC. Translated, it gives CASSLAPGQENEQYF.

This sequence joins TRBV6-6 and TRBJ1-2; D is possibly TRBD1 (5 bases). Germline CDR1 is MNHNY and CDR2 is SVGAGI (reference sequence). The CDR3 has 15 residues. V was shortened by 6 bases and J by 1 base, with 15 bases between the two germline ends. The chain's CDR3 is CASSKTGGVNYGYTF. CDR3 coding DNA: TGTGCCAGCAGCAAAACCGGAGGGGTTAACTATGGCTACACCTTC.

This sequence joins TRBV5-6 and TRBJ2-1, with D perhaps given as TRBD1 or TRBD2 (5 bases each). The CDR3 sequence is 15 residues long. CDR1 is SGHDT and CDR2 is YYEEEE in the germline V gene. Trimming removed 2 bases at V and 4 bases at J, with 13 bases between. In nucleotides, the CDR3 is TGTGCCAGCAGCTTTGGGGACGAACCTTACAATGAGCAGTTCTTC. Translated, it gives CASSFGDEPYNEQFF.

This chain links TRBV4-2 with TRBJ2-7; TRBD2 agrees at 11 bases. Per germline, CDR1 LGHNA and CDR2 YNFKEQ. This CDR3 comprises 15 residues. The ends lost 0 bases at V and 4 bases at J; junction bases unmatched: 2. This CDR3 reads CASSQETSGSYEQYF. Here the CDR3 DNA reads TGTGCCAGCAGCCAAGAAACTAGCGGGAGTTACGAGCAGTACTTC.